These 24 T cell receptor beta chains share one sample of origin, sequenced in a study of cytomegalovirus exposure and HLA in healthy donors. Primers: 60 Vbeta forward and 13 Jbeta reverse. Sequencing was performed with immunoSEQ multiplex PCR; in TCRdb, only in-frame clones are kept and a portion is missing. The sample includes around 100,000 clones, over 60% of them seen just once. The specimen sequenced was PBMCs. These receptors came from a young man in good health and CMV-seronegative.

Comments on this clone: An end of the junction does not agree with germline; a read error may underlie this. The J gene is TRBJ2-7, the V gene TRBV9; D is unclear. CDR1 and CDR2 (germline): SGDLS, YYNGEE. The CDR3 totals 12 residues. CDR3 DNA: TGTGCCGGCAGCCCCCCCAGTTACGAGCAGTACTTC. Its protein is CAGSPPSYEQYF. The full variable domain, with the rest looked up from reference TRBV9 and TRBJ2-7, is DSGVTQTPKHLITATGQRVTLRCSPRSGDLSVYWYQQSLDQGLQFLIQYYNGEERAKGNILERFSAQQFPDLHSELNLSSLELGDSALYFCAGSPPSYEQYFGPGTRLTVT.

This chain uses TRBV4-1 with TRBJ1-1; D is perhaps TRBD1 (5 bases). The V gene's germline CDR1 is MGHRA and CDR2 YSYEKL. Trimming stripped 4 bases from V and 5 bases from J, with 23 bases between. The CDR3 runs 17 residues. The CDR3 protein is CASSRLGGLGRGTEAFF. Written as DNA, the CDR3 is TGCGCCAGCAGCCGCCTGGGGGGACTGGGGCGAGGGACTGAAGCTTTCTTT.

The chain has TRBV6-1 and TRBJ1-1; perhaps TRBD1 as D (5 bases). The CDR3 is 13 amino acids. The germline V and J ends were trimmed by 8 bases and 2 bases, with 12 bases remaining between them. Germline loops: CDR1 MNHNS, CDR2 SASEGT. CDR3 loop: CASHRTTNTEAFF. The CDR3 nucleotides read TGTGCCAGCCATAGGACAACCAACACTGAAGCTTTCTTT.

For this clone: At one end the junction does not follow the germline gene, possibly because of a read error. CDR3 sequence: CSSSLDIGGLAHDEQFF. The CDR3 DNA is TGTTCCAGCAGCTTAGATATAGGGGGACTAGCTCACGATGAGCAGTTCTTC. The gene calls are TRBV7-9 and TRBJ2-1; 9 bases map to TRBD2. CDR1 and CDR2 (germline): SEHNR, FQNEAQ (reference sequence). The CDR3 has 17 residues. The whole variable domain, filled in from reference TRBV7-9 and TRBJ2-1, reads DTGVSQNPRHKITKRGQNVTFRCDPISEHNRLYWYRQTLGQGPEFLTYFQNEAQLEKSRLLSDRFSAERPKGSFSTLEIQRTEQGDSAMYLCSSSLDIGGLAHDEQFFGPGTRLTVL.

The rearrangement joins TRBV19 to TRBJ2-1; TRBD2 matches 8 bases. CDR3 length: 15 amino acids. Germline lookup yields CDR1 LNHDA and CDR2 SQIVND (reference sequence). J gave up 0 bases and V 3 bases, and 1 base lay outside the gene matches. The CDR3 sequence: CASSIREGSYNEQFF. The CDR3 DNA reads TGTGCCAGTAGTATTCGGGAGGGCTCCTACAATGAGCAGTTCTTC.

The sample holds a few counts of this clone. The chain combines TRBV5-1 with TRBJ2-4, with 9 nucleotides matching TRBD2. This CDR3 is 16 amino acids long. Trimming at V came to 3 bases and at J to 6 bases, leaving 10 bases not matched to a gene. The V gene's germline CDR1 is SGHRS and CDR2 YFSETQ. In DNA, the CDR3 is TGCGCCAGCAGCTACGAAGCCTCGGGACTAGCAAACATTCAGTACTTC. It translates to CASSYEASGLANIQYF.

This clone was detected a few times. The chain carries TRBV9 and TRBJ2-7; TRBD1 is a possible D gene (5 bases). The V end lost 3 bases, the J end lost 2 bases, and 18 bases lay between the germline ends. Germline V lookup: CDR1 SGDLS, CDR2 YYNGEE. The CDR3 has 16 residues. The CDR3 here is CASSERQKRIPYEQYF. The CDR3 DNA reads as TGTGCCAGCAGCGAAAGACAGAAGAGAATCCCCTACGAGCAGTACTTC.

A single count supports this clone. This rearrangement joins TRBV5-1 to TRBJ2-5, with a possible D match to TRBD1 (6 bases). Looked up from germline, CDR1 is SGHRS and CDR2 is YFSETQ. The germline V and J ends were trimmed by 0 bases and 4 bases, with 10 bases remaining between them. The CDR3 contains 14 residues. The CDR3 coding sequence is TGCGCCAGCAGCTTGGATCACAGGGTAGAGACCCAGTACTTC. Protein sequence: CASSLDHRVETQYF.

This chain connects TRBV6-1 to TRBJ2-1; D may be TRBD2 (7 bases). The V gene's germline CDR1 is MNHNS and CDR2 SASEGT. Trimming cost V 6 bases and J 2 bases, with 17 bases left between them. This CDR3 is built from 16 residues. The CDR3 region has the DNA TGTGCCAGCAGGGAAAGGGGGAGGGGGGCCTACAATGAGCAGTTCTTC. This encodes CASRERGRGAYNEQFF.

A few counts support this clone. V is TRBV19 and J is TRBJ2-2; no firm D call. V lost 3 bases to trimming and J lost 4 bases, with 12 bases between them. This CDR3 contains 15 residues. The germline gives CDR1 LNHDA, CDR2 SQIVND (reference sequence). This CDR3 reads CASSILAPFTGELFF. In nucleotides, the CDR3 is TGTGCCAGTAGTATCCTGGCACCTTTCACCGGGGAGCTGTTTTTT.

The chain has TRBV28 and TRBJ2-3; TRBD2 aligns across 9 bases. CDR1 is MDHEN and CDR2 is SYDVKM in the germline V gene. CDR3 length: 15 residues. Trimming took 4 bases from V and 4 from J; bases not matched to a gene: 6. The DNA of the CDR3 is TGTGCCAGCAGTTCGGGCGGGAGGGCCTCAGATACGCAGTATTTT. Protein product: CASSSGGRASDTQYF.

The J gene is TRBJ1-3, the V gene TRBV7-9, with TRBD1 as a possible D gene (6 bases). Between the trimmed V and J ends, which lost 5 bases and 0 bases, there was a span of 14 bases. This CDR3 has 16 amino acids. Germline V lookup: CDR1 SEHNR, CDR2 FQNEAQ (reference sequence). The CDR3 nucleotides read TGTGCCAGCAGCAACAACAGGGCCTTCTCTGGAAACACCATATATTTT. It yields the protein CASSNNRAFSGNTIYF.

This clone was seen only once. The chain carries TRBV28 and TRBJ2-7, with 7 nucleotides matching TRBD2. J gave up 4 bases and V 4 bases, and 7 bases lay outside the gene matches. Germline lookup yields CDR1 MDHEN and CDR2 SYDVKM. This CDR3 spans 14 amino acids. As DNA, the CDR3 is TGTGCCAGCAGTTCCACTAGCGAGGAATACGAGCAGTACTTC. Amino acid sequence: CASSSTSEEYEQYF.

V usage is TRBV6-5 and J usage is TRBJ2-2, with a tentative D call TRBD2 (5 bases). The V end lost 6 bases, the J end lost 6 bases, and 11 bases lay between the germline ends. There are 13 residues in the CDR3. CDR1 is MNHEY and CDR2 is SVGAGI in the germline V gene. The CDR3 DNA reads TGTGCCAGCAGCCGGGGTAATCCCGGGGAGCTGTTTTTT. Translated, it gives CASSRGNPGELFF.

The chain uses TRBV10-3 and TRBJ1-5, with D perhaps TRBD1 (5 bases). CDR3 length: 15 amino acids. The germline V gene has CDR1 ENHRY and CDR2 SYGVKD. Trimming shortened V by 4 bases and J by 4 bases, and 14 bases separated the two germline ends. Written as DNA, the CDR3 is TGTGCCATCAGTGCAGGGTTGGGGCAAAATCAGCCCCAGCATTTT. The encoded protein is CAISAGLGQNQPQHF.

The V call is TRBV7-6, the J call TRBJ2-5, with D hard to call. The CDR3 is 15 residues long. The ends were cut back, 1 base at V and 2 bases at J, with 11 bases in the middle. Germline values: CDR1 SGHVS, CDR2 FNYEAQ. The CDR3 region is CASSLVESQQETQYF. The DNA for the CDR3 is TGTGCCAGCAGCTTAGTGGAGTCGCAACAAGAGACCCAGTACTTC. Combining the CDR3 with reference TRBV7-6 and TRBJ2-5 gives the whole variable domain GAGVSQSPRYKVTKRGQDVALRCDPISGHVSLYWYRQALGQGPEFLTYFNYEAQQDKSGLPNDRFSAERPEGSISTLTIQRTEQRDSAMYRCASSLVESQQETQYFGPGTRLLVL.

The CDR3 loop reads CASSHTGLGNTIYF. CDR3 bases: TGTGCCAGCAGCCATACAGGGCTGGGAAACACCATATATTTT. The chain links TRBV14 to TRBJ1-3; tentatively, D is TRBD1 (6 bases). V was cut by 3 bases and J by 4 bases, with 10 bases left in between. The length of the CDR3 is 14 residues. Germline V gene data show CDR1 as SGHDN and CDR2 as FVKESK.

The chain is built from TRBV7-9 and TRBJ1-2, with no clear D. With 5 bases removed from V and 5 bases from J, the gap between germline ends came to 15 bases. Germline V gene data show CDR1 as SEHNR and CDR2 as FQNEAQ (reference sequence). This CDR3 is 14 amino acids long. Here the CDR3 DNA reads TGTGCCAGCAGCCTATCGACTCAAATATATGGCTACACCTTC. Amino acids: CASSLSTQIYGYTF.

This rearrangement joins TRBV19 to TRBJ2-5; a weak D match, TRBD1 (5 bases). Per the germline V gene, CDR1 is LNHDA and CDR2 is SQIVND (reference sequence). The CDR3 length is 19 residues. Trimming shortened V by 0 bases and J by 0 bases, and 20 bases separated the two germline ends. The CDR3 sequence is CASSIDSGAGNVNQETQYF. In nucleotides, the CDR3 is TGTGCCAGTAGTATAGATTCTGGGGCAGGGAACGTTAACCAAGAGACCCAGTACTTC.

The genes are TRBV27 and TRBJ1-4; 9 bases fit TRBD1. Germline values: CDR1 MNHEY, CDR2 SMNVEV (reference sequence). CDR3 length: 16 amino acids. Trimming removed 5 bases from V and 4 bases from J; junction bases left unmatched: 8. CDR3 sequence: CASSPGQGQNNEKLFF. CDR3 DNA: TGTGCCAGCAGTCCGGGACAGGGCCAGAATAATGAAAAACTGTTTTTT.

V gene TRBV6-1 combines with J gene TRBJ2-4, with 13 bases lining up with TRBD2. Trimming cost V 2 bases and J 0 bases; bases outside gene matches: 10. The germline V gene encodes CDR1 MNHNS and CDR2 SASEGT. This CDR3 is built from 20 residues. CDR3 DNA: TGTGCCAGCAGTGAAATTCCGGGACTAGCGGGATGGGGAGCCAAAAACATTCAGTACTTC. The encoded protein is CASSEIPGLAGWGAKNIQYF.

This clone came up a few times. This rearrangement joins TRBV20-1 to TRBJ2-5; D is ambiguous. The germline V gene has CDR1 DFQATT and CDR2 SNEGSKA (reference sequence). The CDR3 has 11 amino acids. Trimming cost V 3 bases and J 3 bases, with 5 bases left between them. The CDR3 reads CSARSEETQYF. DNA of the CDR3: TGCAGTGCTAGGAGTGAAGAGACCCAGTACTTC.

This sequence joins TRBV5-1 and TRBJ2-5, with 8 bases lining up with TRBD2. Looked up from germline, CDR1 is SGHRS and CDR2 is YFSETQ. The CDR3 has 15 amino acids. Unmatched junction bases numbered 11, after V lost 5 bases and J lost 5 bases. The CDR3 region has the DNA TGCGCCAGCAGATCCGGGGGGGCAAATTTGGAGACCCAGTACTTC. As protein: CASRSGGANLETQYF.

The chain couples TRBV7-6 to TRBJ1-1; D possibly corresponds to TRBD1 (6 bases). CDR3 size: 14 residues. CDR1 is SGHVS, CDR2 FNYEAQ, per germline. V was pared by 0 bases and J by 8 bases, with 13 bases between. The CDR3 sequence is CASSLAVGGAEAFF. DNA of the CDR3: TGTGCCAGCAGCTTAGCGGTTGGGGGCGCGGAAGCTTTCTTT.